The rows below give T cell receptor beta chains drawn from one sample of a study of cytomegalovirus exposure and HLA in healthy donors. Sequencing was performed with immunoSEQ multiplex PCR; in TCRdb, only in-frame clones are kept and a portion is missing. This sample yields 200,000 to 250,000 clones, of which roughly 84% are seen a single time; more than 12% belongs to the top ten. The specimen sequenced was PBMCs. These receptors all come from a young woman in good health and CMV-seropositive. Both conserved end residues are part of each CDR3. The D gene is left open where the match is weak. Only some rows state a clone size, as once, few, many or a class for expanded clones.

V	size	J	D	DNA	CDR3
TRBV28	.	TRBJ2-5	TRBD1	TGTGCCAGCAATCCGGTGGGGGACAGGGGGCTAAAGACCCAGTACTTC	CASNPVGDRGLKTQYF
TRBV4-3	.	TRBJ2-1	TRBD2	TGCGCCAGCAGCTCCCGTGTCGTAGCGGGAGTAAATGAGCAGTTCTTC	CASSSRVVAGVNEQFF
TRBV27	.	TRBJ1-2	TRBD1	TGTGCCAGCAGTTTAGATCCAGGGGGCAGCTATGGCTACACCTTC	CASSLDPGGSYGYTF
TRBV4-1	.	TRBJ2-7	TRBD2	TGCGCCAGCAGCCCGATTGCACTAGCGATTTACGAGCAGTACTTC	CASSPIALAIYEQYF
TRBV18	.	TRBJ2-7	.	TGTGCCAGCTCACTATTGCCGTTGACCGAGAGCTCCTACGAGCAGTACTTC	CASSLLPLTESSYEQYF
TRBV9	once	TRBJ2-5	.	TGTGCCAGCAGCGTAGGGGGACGGGGGACCCAAGAGACCCAGTACTTC	CASSVGGRGTQETQYF
TRBV28	few	TRBJ2-1	.	TGTGCCAGCAGTTTAGGCACAGCCACTGAGCAGTTCTTC	CASSLGTATEQFF
TRBV6-5	.	TRBJ2-7	.	TGTGCCAGCAGACTTGCTAGCGATAAGTCCTACGAGCAGTACTTC	CASRLASDKSYEQYF
TRBV9	.	TRBJ2-5	.	TGTGCCAGCAGCGTAAACCCCACTGGGGAGACCCAGTACTTC	CASSVNPTGETQYF
TRBV27	.	TRBJ2-1	TRBD1	TGTGCCAGCAGCCGGAACCGGGACAGGCCTAACAATGAGCAGTTCTTC	CASSRNRDRPNNEQFF
TRBV11-3	.	TRBJ1-1	.	TGTGCCAGCAGTCCACACCCGATTACACTGATGAACACTGAAGCTTTCTTT	CASSPHPITLMNTEAFF
TRBV18	.	TRBJ2-7	.	TGTGCCAGCTCACTCGACAGGATAGACTCCTACGAGCAGTACTTC	CASSLDRIDSYEQYF
TRBV7-8	.	TRBJ1-1	TRBD1	TGTGCCAGCAGTCCAGGGGGTACTGAAGCTTTCTTT	CASSPGGTEAFF
TRBV27	.	TRBJ1-5	.	TGTGCCAGCAGTTTGTCCGGGACATTTAATCAGCCCCAGCATTTT	CASSLSGTFNQPQHF
TRBV2	.	TRBJ2-1	.	TGTGCCAGCAGTGAACGGCAGGGTGCCTACAATGAGCAGTTCTTC	CASSERQGAYNEQFF
TRBV4-2	.	TRBJ1-1	.	TGTGCCAGCAGCCCGGAAGGGTCTGAAGCTTTCTTT	CASSPEGSEAFF
TRBV30	.	TRBJ1-1	TRBD1	TGTGCCTGTTCACAGGGGCGGACTGAAGCTTTCTTT	CACSQGRTEAFF
TRBV2	.	TRBJ2-4	TRBD1	TGTGCCAGCAGGGGGACAGCGGTAGGGAAAAACATTCAGTACTTC	CASRGTAVGKNIQYF
TRBV6-5	.	TRBJ2-7	TRBD1	TGTGCCAGCAGGGGACAGGGGGCAAGTGATGAGCAGTACTTC	CASRGQGASDEQYF
TRBV27	.	TRBJ1-1	.	TGTGCCACTCGGGCGGGGGTGGGTACTGAAGCTTTCTTT	CATRAGVGTEAFF
TRBV5-1	.	TRBJ1-2	.	TGCGCCAGCAGCATAGGCAGGGAGTATGGCTACACCTTC	CASSIGREYGYTF
TRBV5-6	.	TRBJ2-5	.	TGTGCCAGCAGCCCAGACAGCCAAGAGACCCAGTACTTC	CASSPDSQETQYF
TRBV29-1	once	TRBJ2-7	.	TGCAGCGTTGAAGAAGGTAGAACTGACGAGCAGTACTTC	CSVEEGRTDEQYF